This T cell receptor (beta chain) was recorded in a study of shared clonotypes between healthy human individuals. Study observations and caveats: Limited genetic and exposure-history diversity came from having few donors.

On this clone itself: No antigen is known for it.

Using immunoSEQ multiplex PCR, the repertoire was profiled, and TCRdb retains in-frame clones only, with some absent. Seen here are some 510,000 clones, 75% to 85% observed once, and the top ten hold over 10%. Healthy and HIV-negative, the adult donors had no recent acute infections or vaccinations. Donors comprised only Caucasian adults living in Nashville, Tennessee. Unsorted samples, those not sorted, used approximately 100 million PBMCs for genomic DNA. This TCR was sampled from a woman aged 40 to 50 in good health. Some clones in this sample may be carry-over from other donors' samples. The specimen was PBMCs.

CDR3 loop: CASSLLDVNTEAFF. The CDR3 DNA is TGCGCCAGCAGCTTACTTGACGTGAACACTGAAGCTTTCTTT. The V and J genes are TRBV5-1 and TRBJ1-1, with D unresolved. This CDR3 region has 14 residues. Germline-derived CDR1 and CDR2 are SGHRS and YFSETQ. V was trimmed by 2 bases and J by 0 bases, leaving 8 bases between them.